The 22 T cell receptor beta chains below were found in one sample sequenced in a study of spatial heterogeneity in lung cancer. Their recognized antigens are unknown. Sample time point: sample taken at primary tumor resection. TCRdb re-analysed the 5' RACE reads in MiXCR, keeping a single row per CDR3 protein. Of 9,500 or so distinct CDR3 sequences in the sample, roughly 13% were seen once. General observations from the study: Tumor mutation count correlated with how many alpha and beta TCRs expanded intratumorally.

Specimen: lung tumor tissue, collected at surgery. These receptors were collected from a male donor with early-stage non-small cell lung cancer.

The J gene is TRBJ1-5, the V gene TRBV7-9, with TRBD1 matching over 7 bases. After removal of 4 bases from V and 12 bases from J, the junction contained 3 bases not matched to a gene. Per the germline V gene, CDR1 is SEHNR and CDR2 is FQNEAQ (reference sequence). The CDR3 loop spans 11 amino acids. DNA of the CDR3: TGTGCCAGCAGCTACGGACAGGTCCAGCATTTT. Translating it yields CASSYGQVQHF.

This clonotype came up many times. The V call is TRBV20-1, the J call TRBJ2-7; D is tentatively TRBD1 or TRBD2 (6 bases each). V was pared by 3 bases and J by 6 bases, with 21 bases between. The germline V gene encodes CDR1 DFQATT and CDR2 SNEGSKA (reference sequence). This CDR3 comprises 15 residues. CDR3 sequence reads: CSARIKGGVLREQYF. The CDR3, as DNA: TGCAGTGCTAGGATCAAGGGGGGTGTCCTCCGCGAGCAGTACTTC.

This clonotype has a count of ten or more. The chain employs TRBV18 and TRBJ2-7; maybe TRBD2 (5 bases). From germline, CDR1 is KGHSH and CDR2 LQKENI. The CDR3 extends over 13 amino acids. V lost 1 base and J lost 6, with 10 bases in between. The CDR3 region is CASSPRERSEQYF. The CDR3 DNA reads TGTGCCAGCTCACCACGGGAGAGGTCCGAGCAGTACTTC.

In this sample, this clonotype turned up many times. CDR3 residues: CASSRDRGADTQYF. The CDR3 DNA reads TGCGCCAGCAGCCGTGACAGGGGGGCAGATACGCAGTATTTT. This chain uses TRBV4-3 with TRBJ2-3, with 9 bases lining up with TRBD1. Unmatched junction bases numbered 3, after V lost 4 bases and J lost 4 bases. This CDR3 comprises 14 residues. Germline V lookup: CDR1 LGHNA, CDR2 YSLEER.

This clonotype showed up many times. This chain joins TRBV14 and TRBJ2-5; D is unresolved. There are 14 residues in the CDR3. Germline CDR1 reads SGHDN; CDR2 reads FVKESK. The V end was cut by 2 bases, the J end by 2 bases, with 9 bases between. Here the CDR3 reads CASSQLRQQETQYF. CDR3 DNA: TGTGCCAGCAGCCAATTAAGGCAGCAAGAGACCCAGTACTTC.

Judged by abundance, this clonotype is medium-sized. This chain joins TRBV20-1 and TRBJ2-1; D is undetermined. The CDR3 is 12 residues long. CDR1 and CDR2 (germline): DFQATT, SNEGSKA (reference sequence). V lost 5 bases to trimming and J lost 6 bases, with 11 bases between them. This CDR3 is CSAAQGGNEQFF. CDR3 sequence (DNA): TGCAGTGCTGCCCAAGGCGGCAATGAGCAGTTCTTC.

This clonotype was detected many times. CDR3 loop: CASSPGTSVEQFF. The CDR3 DNA reads TGTGCCAGCAGTCCCGGGACTAGCGTGGAGCAGTTCTTC. The chain combines TRBV12-3 or TRBV12-4 with TRBJ2-1, with 10 bases that match TRBD2. V lost 5 bases and J lost 10; bases outside the gene matches: 5. The CDR3 has 13 amino acids.

The sample holds many counts of this clonotype. V is TRBV12-3 or TRBV12-4 and J is TRBJ2-7; D unclear. The V end was cut by 3 bases, the J end by 1 base, with 10 bases between. This CDR3 region has 14 residues. CDR3: CASSFNVGSYEQYF. In nucleotides, the CDR3 is TGTGCCAGCAGTTTCAATGTTGGATCCTACGAGCAGTACTTC.

This clonotype is medium-sized (0.01 to 0.1%) in the sample. The chain uses TRBV20-1 and TRBJ2-7; tentatively, D is TRBD2 (6 bases). The length of the CDR3 is 15 residues. V lost 2 bases and J lost 4, with 18 bases in between. The V gene's germline CDR1 is DFQATT and CDR2 SNEGSKA (reference sequence). The CDR3 DNA sequence: TGCAGTGCTAGAATCGGGAGCTTAATGGGGTACGAGCAGTACTTC. The encoded protein is CSARIGSLMGYEQYF.

This clonotype is medium-sized. The chain joins TRBV12-3 or TRBV12-4 to TRBJ2-5; D is ambiguous. The V end lost 6 bases, the J end lost 2 bases, and 13 bases lay between the germline ends. CDR3 length equals 14 residues. This CDR3 is CASSSRVLQETQYF. The DNA for the CDR3 is TGTGCCAGCAGCTCTAGGGTCTTGCAAGAGACCCAGTACTTC.

This clonotype has a count of ten or more. The chain employs TRBV12-3 or TRBV12-4 and TRBJ2-5; tentative D call: TRBD2 (6 bases). V shed 6 bases and J shed 2 bases, with 13 bases lying between them. The CDR3 has 14 residues. Written as DNA, the CDR3 is TGTGCCAGCAGCCTAAAGCGGGCTCAAGAGACCCAGTACTTC. Translation: CASSLKRAQETQYF.

This clonotype was counted many times. The chain uses TRBV12-3 or TRBV12-4 and TRBJ2-2; D is undetermined. The CDR3 is 16 amino acids. V lost 4 bases, J lost 6 bases, and 18 bases lay in between. The CDR3 region has the DNA TGTGCCAGCAGTTCGACCCTGGCAGGCGGCGCCGGGGAGCTGTTTTTT. Its translation: CASSSTLAGGAGELFF.

This clonotype qualifies as medium-sized. The rearrangement uses TRBV5-1 and TRBJ1-2; D is possibly TRBD1 (6 bases). The CDR3 contains 14 residues. In germline, CDR1 is SGHRS, CDR2 YFSETQ. V was pared by 0 bases and J by 6 bases, with 12 bases between. The CDR3 protein is CASSLEGGRNGYTF. CDR3 DNA sequence: TGCGCCAGCAGCTTGGAGGGGGGCCGGAATGGCTACACCTTC.

This clonotype was seen repeatedly, ten times or more. The CDR3 sequence is CASSLRQANTEAFF. The CDR3 nucleotides read TGTGCCAGCAGCTTACGGCAGGCGAACACTGAAGCTTTCTTT. The V gene is TRBV7-9, the J gene TRBJ1-1, with no clear D. Looked up from germline, CDR1 is SEHNR and CDR2 is FQNEAQ (reference sequence). There are 14 residues in the CDR3. Deletions cut 2 bases from V and 1 base from J, with 8 bases between.

The CDR3 region has the DNA TGTGCCAGTAGCCCTCTGGCTAGCGGGAGTAGTAGGACAGATACGCAGTATTTT. It translates to CASSPLASGSSRTDTQYF. V is TRBV19 and J is TRBJ2-3, with 10 bases fitting TRBD2. V lost 6 bases and J lost 3; bases outside the gene matches: 15. CDR3 length: 18 residues. Germline CDR1 and CDR2: LNHDA and SQIVND (reference sequence).

The table lists this clonotype with many counts. The V gene is TRBV7-2, the J gene TRBJ2-7; D not resolved. The CDR3 covers 15 residues. Germline V CDR1 and CDR2: SGHTA, FQGNSA. V shed 1 base and J shed 7 bases, with 17 bases lying between them. The CDR3 DNA is TGTGCCAGCAGCTTAGTTGGTCTATCGTCACAGGAGCAGTACTTC. Its protein product is CASSLVGLSSQEQYF.

This clonotype has a count of ten or more. V usage is TRBV12-3 or TRBV12-4 and J usage is TRBJ2-1, with a possible D match to TRBD2 (6 bases). CDR3 length: 15 amino acids. The V and J ends lost 6 bases and 9 bases respectively, with 21 bases between them. CDR3 protein: CASSYLASGEFEQFF. DNA for the CDR3: TGTGCCAGCAGCTACCTCGCCTCGGGGGAGTTTGAGCAGTTCTTC.

This clonotype is labeled as medium-sized. V is TRBV6-2 or TRBV6-3 and J is TRBJ2-3, with D hard to call. Per the germline V gene, CDR1 is MNHEY and CDR2 is SVGEGT. The germline V and J ends were trimmed by 5 bases and 1 base, with 19 bases remaining between them. The CDR3 is 17 residues long. The DNA of the CDR3 is TGTGCCAGCAGTGAAGCGAAAGGTGATTTCGGCACAGATACGCAGTATTTT. The encoded protein is CASSEAKGDFGTDTQYF.

This clonotype ranks as medium-sized. The chain combines TRBV23-1 with TRBJ2-3; D gene unclear. TRBV23-1 is designated an ORF whose function remains uncertain. The CDR3 extends over 12 amino acids. Trimming stripped 0 bases from V and 6 bases from J, with 4 bases between. The CDR3, as DNA: TGCGCCAGCAGTCAATCAGGGGATACGCAGTATTTT. Its protein is CASSQSGDTQYF.

This clonotype was observed many times. V gene TRBV5-8 combines with J gene TRBJ2-1, with unresolved D. V was shortened by 4 bases and J by 6 bases, with 23 bases between the two germline ends. Germline assignment: CDR1 SGHTS and CDR2 YDEGEE. The CDR3 contains 17 residues. The DNA of the CDR3 is TGTGCCAGCAGCCCAGAAGAGTGGACCCGACACAGCAATGAGCAGTTCTTC. Amino acids: CASSPEEWTRHSNEQFF. Looking up the rest from reference TRBV5-8 and TRBJ2-1 gives the full variable domain: EAGVTQSPTHLIKTRGQQATLRCSPISGHTSVYWYQQALGLGLQFLLWYDEGEERNRGNFPPRFSGRQFPNYSSELNVNALELEDSALYLCASSPEEWTRHSNEQFFGPGTRLTVL.

Relative to its sample, this clonotype is large. The gene calls are TRBV7-2 and TRBJ1-1; perhaps TRBD1 as D (5 bases). Between the trimmed V and J ends, which lost 4 bases and 3 bases, there was a span of 9 bases. The CDR3 consists of 13 residues. In germline, CDR1 is SGHTA, CDR2 FQGNSA. The CDR3 nucleotides are TGTGCCAGCAGCTCCCAGGGTTACACTGAAGCTTTCTTT. It is translated as CASSSQGYTEAFF.

By share, this clonotype ranks as medium-sized. The chain recombines TRBV5-6 with TRBJ2-4, with 8 bases identical to TRBD1. Trimming took 5 bases from V and 8 from J; bases not matched to a gene: 12. From germline, CDR1 is SGHDT and CDR2 YYEEEE. The CDR3 is 15 amino acids. The DNA for the CDR3 is TGTGCCAGCAGAGGATTAGGACAGGGCGGGGACATTCAGTACTTC. Residues: CASRGLGQGGDIQYF.